This T cell receptor (beta chain) derives from a study of blood T cell repertoires in COVID-19. About the study: PBMCs, B-cell-depleted T cells, or T cells were the source of the cDNA or gDNA that made up the material.

This clone was found a few times. Sequencing used immunoSEQ multiplex PCR; TCRdb keeps in-frame clones, though not all of them. Of roughly 180,000 clones in the sample, over 70% were seen once. This CDR3 is built from 14 residues. Germline CDR1 SGHVS, CDR2 FNYEAQ. Trimming removed 1 base at V and 2 bases at J, with 9 bases between. Each participant's cohort was designated according to participant-reported clinical history. This rearrangement joins TRBV7-6 to TRBJ2-7, with D maybe TRBD1 (6 bases). Material for sequencing was PBMCs or T cells enriched from blood (not recorded which). This TCR was recovered from a man aged 45-65 years who had recovered from COVID-19. CDR3 DNA sequence: TGTGCCAGCAGCTTAGAGAACAGGGCCTACGAGCAGTACTTC. Protein sequence: CASSLENRAYEQYF.